The sequence of this T cell receptor (beta chain) was determined in a study of shared clonotypes between healthy human individuals. Naive CD8 cells lacked CD45RO, underwent positive selection for CCR7 and left out terminally differentiated effector memory CD45RA+ cells. The CDR3 has 15 residues. The V gene end was trimmed by 3 bases and the J gene end by 5 bases; junction bases not matched to a gene: 7. CDR1 is MDHEN and CDR2 is SYDVKM in the germline V gene. Generated by immunoSEQ multiplex PCR, the TCRdb table keeps only in-frame clones and is missing some. The data show approximately 2,000,000 clones, around 93% seen once. For this clone: The target antigen is unknown.

Study-level points and caveats: It was only blood that was sampled, and tissue repertoires likely differ.

Source material: naive CD8+ T cells from PBMCs. This TCR was sampled from a man aged 18 to 30 in good health. Some clones in this sample may be carry-over from other donors' samples. The chain uses TRBV28 and TRBJ1-1; 9 nucleotides match TRBD1. DNA for the CDR3: TGTGCCAGCAGTTTCTCGGGACAGGGAAGGACTGAAGCTTTCTTT. It translates to CASSFSGQGRTEAFF.